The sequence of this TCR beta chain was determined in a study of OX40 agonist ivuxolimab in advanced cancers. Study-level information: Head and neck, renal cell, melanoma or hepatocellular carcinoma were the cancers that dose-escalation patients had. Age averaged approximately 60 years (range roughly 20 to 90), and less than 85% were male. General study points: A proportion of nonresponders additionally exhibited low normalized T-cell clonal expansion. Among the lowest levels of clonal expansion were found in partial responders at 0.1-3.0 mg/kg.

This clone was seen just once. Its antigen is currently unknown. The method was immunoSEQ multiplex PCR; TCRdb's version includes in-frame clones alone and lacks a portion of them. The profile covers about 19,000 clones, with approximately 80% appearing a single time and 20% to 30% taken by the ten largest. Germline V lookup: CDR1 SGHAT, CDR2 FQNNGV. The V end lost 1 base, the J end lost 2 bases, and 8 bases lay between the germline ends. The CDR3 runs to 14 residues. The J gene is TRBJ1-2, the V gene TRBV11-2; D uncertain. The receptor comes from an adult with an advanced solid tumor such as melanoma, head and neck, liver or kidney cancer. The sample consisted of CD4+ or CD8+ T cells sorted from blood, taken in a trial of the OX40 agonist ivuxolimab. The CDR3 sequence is CASSLVTDNYGYTF. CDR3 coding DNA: TGTGCCAGCAGCTTAGTCACGGACAACTATGGCTACACCTTC. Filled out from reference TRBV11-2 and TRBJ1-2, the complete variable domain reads EAGVAQSPRYKIIEKRQSVAFWCNPISGHATLYWYQQILGQGPKLLIQFQNNGVVDDSQLPKDRFSAERLKGVDSTLKIQPAKLEDSAVYLCASSLVTDNYGYTFGSGTRLTVV.